The next 16 T cell receptor beta chains were all read from a single sample in a study of metastatic and nonmetastatic thyroid tumors. Thyroid surgery took place with no prior treatment in any patient. TCRdb used MiXCR to call clones anew from the PCR reads. Among 53,000 or so clones listed, 20% were seen once. Sequencing used blood. Every receptor here comes from a female donor with papillary thyroid cancer or a benign thyroid nodule (not recorded which). Some clones in this sample may be carry-over from other donors' samples.

This clone was observed a handful of times. This may be a read error, as it is one base from a much larger clone. The CDR3 end shows no conserved phenylalanine or tryptophan, and so a read error is likely. The chain is built from TRBV28 and TRBJ2-7; 9 nucleotides match TRBD1. The CDR3 runs to 14 residues. With 6 bases clipped from V and 2 bases from J, the junction kept 5 bases outside the gene matches. Germline V gene sequence: CDR1 MDHEN, CDR2 SYDVKM. CDR3 loop: CASRTGTGTYEQYS. CDR3 in DNA: TGTGCCAGCAGAACCGGGACAGGGACCTACGAGCAGTACTCC.

This clone was observed many times. The V and J genes are TRBV10-2 and TRBJ2-7; tentatively, D is TRBD1 (6 bases). The V and J ends lost 6 bases and 6 bases respectively, with 18 bases between them. CDR1 is WSHSY, CDR2 SAAADI, per germline. The CDR3 contains 14 residues. The CDR3 DNA follows: TGCGCCAGCAGACCCGGGCAGGGGAGCGTCGAGCAGTACTTC. Translation gives CASRPGQGSVEQYF.

This clone was picked up many times. The gene calls are TRBV2 and TRBJ1-1, with TRBD1 matching 7 bases. Germline V gene lookup returns CDR1 SNHLY and CDR2 FYNNEI. Trimming at V came to 9 bases and at J to 1 base, leaving 2 bases not matched to a gene. CDR3 size: 12 residues. In DNA form, the CDR3 reads TGTGCCAGAGGGGGCGGGAACACTGAAGCTTTCTTT. Translating gives CARGGGNTEAFF. Supplemented by reference TRBV2 and TRBJ1-1, the full variable domain reads EPEVTQTPSHQVTQMGQEVILRCVPISNHLYFYWYRQILGQKVEFLVSFYNNEISEKSEIFDDQFSVERPDGSNFTLKIRSTKLEDSAMYFCARGGGNTEAFFGQGTRLTVV.

This clone was recorded many times. This chain uses TRBV6-6 with TRBJ2-7; 7 bases align to TRBD2. Trimming took 0 bases from V and 3 from J; bases not matched to a gene: 5. Germline V gene data show CDR1 as MNHNY and CDR2 as SVGAGI (reference sequence). This CDR3 is 15 amino acids long. CDR3 protein: CASSYSKKRGYEQYF. The CDR3 coding sequence is TGTGCCAGCAGTTACTCGAAGAAGCGGGGCTACGAGCAGTACTTC.

V usage is TRBV12-3 or TRBV12-4 and J usage is TRBJ1-1, with 8 bases identical to TRBD1. J was trimmed by 6 bases and V by 2 bases; bases with no gene match: 20. The CDR3 runs to 19 residues. Here the CDR3 DNA reads TGTGCCAGCAGTTTAACCAGGGGGCGGTTTAATAGCGTGATCCCTGAAGCTTTCTTT. It yields the protein CASSLTRGRFNSVIPEAFF.

This clone was seen more than once but under ten times. A much larger clone differs by one base, so this may be a read error. The sample has other DNA sequences that encode this CDR3 too. V and J are TRBV11-2 and TRBJ1-3; TRBD1 is a possible D gene (5 bases). This CDR3 is 13 amino acids long. Per the germline V gene, CDR1 is SGHAT and CDR2 is FQNNGV. In DNA, the CDR3 is TGTGCCAGCAGCTTAGGACAGAGAAACACCATGTATTTT. It encodes CASSLGQRNTMYF.

As concerns this clone: This clone may be a read error of a much larger clone one base away. The chain carries TRBV28 and TRBJ1-4; possible D gene TRBD1, 5 bases. This CDR3 region has 15 residues. Germline V gene lookup returns CDR1 MDHEN and CDR2 SYDVKM. V shed 2 bases and J shed 8 bases, with 15 bases lying between them. The DNA of the CDR3 is TGTGCCAGCAGTTTAGGAGACAGTGCTGAGGAAAAACTGTTTTTT. Translated, it gives CASSLGDSAEEKLFF.

This clone was detected a few times. The chain employs TRBV5-8 and TRBJ1-2, with 9 nucleotides matching TRBD1. CDR1 is SGHTS, CDR2 YDEGEE, per germline. V lost 3 bases, J lost 8 bases, and 11 bases stayed unmatched. The CDR3 runs 15 residues. The CDR3 DNA follows: TGTGCCAGCAGCTCGAAGGGACAGGGATGTAGAGGCTACACCTTC. Encoded protein: CASSSKGQGCRGYTF.

This clone was seen many times. The gene calls are TRBV7-3 and TRBJ2-1, with D tentatively TRBD1 (6 bases). The CDR3 length is 14 residues. Looked up from germline, CDR1 is SGHTA and CDR2 is FQGTGA. V lost 2 bases, J lost 6 bases, and 11 bases lay in between. The CDR3, as DNA: TGTGCCAGCAGCTTAGGCACAGGGAGCAATGAGCAGTTCTTC. Translating gives CASSLGTGSNEQFF.

Regarding this clone: The CDR3 end shows no conserved phenylalanine or tryptophan, and so a read error is likely. V and J are TRBV6-5 and TRBJ1-5, with a tentative D call TRBD1 (5 bases). Per germline, CDR1 MNHEY and CDR2 SVGAGI. The germline V and J ends were trimmed by 5 bases and 6 bases, with 14 bases remaining between them. This CDR3 is 14 amino acids long. The CDR3, as DNA: TGTGCCAGCAGTAACCTGGCAGGGACTCAGCCCCAGCATTGT. Its protein product is CASSNLAGTQPQHC.

In this sample, this clone turned up many times. The J gene is TRBJ1-5, the V gene TRBV20-1; D ambiguous. Trimming removed 0 bases at V and 7 bases at J, with 7 bases between. The CDR3 covers 12 residues. Germline V CDR1 and CDR2: DFQATT, SNEGSKA (reference sequence). CDR3 in DNA: TGCAGTGCTAGAGATATGGGCCAGCCCCAGCATTTT. Its translation is CSARDMGQPQHF.

This clone was found many times. This rearrangement joins TRBV4-2 to TRBJ1-3; D possibly corresponds to TRBD1 (5 bases). V dropped 1 base and J dropped 1 base, with 8 bases sitting between them. Germline lookup yields CDR1 LGHNA and CDR2 YNFKEQ. The CDR3 consists of 15 residues. CDR3 DNA: TGTGCCAGCAGCCAAGGGGACTTGTCTGGAAACACCATATATTTT. Its translation: CASSQGDLSGNTIYF.

This clone was picked up many times. V and J are TRBV28 and TRBJ2-7; perhaps TRBD1 as D (6 bases). The ends were cut back, 7 bases at V and 6 bases at J, with 22 bases in the middle. In germline, CDR1 is MDHEN, CDR2 SYDVKM. This CDR3 is 15 amino acids long. CDR3 DNA sequence: TGTGCCAGCAAGCCAGGGGCGCTGGATAGCTCCGAGCAGTACTTC. It translates to CASKPGALDSSEQYF.

This clone was recorded many times. The chain has TRBV20-1 and TRBJ2-7; D gene uncertain. Per germline, CDR1 DFQATT and CDR2 SNEGSKA (reference sequence). This CDR3 contains 14 residues. The ends were cut back, 3 bases at V and 0 bases at J, with 12 bases in the middle. The CDR3 nucleotides are TGCAGTGCTAGTTCTTTGGTGCTCTCCTACGAGCAGTACTTC. This gives the protein CSASSLVLSYEQYF.

The sample holds many counts of this clone. The chain couples TRBV3-1 to TRBJ1-2; TRBD1 is a possible D gene (5 bases). V was cut by 0 bases and J by 13 bases, with 15 bases left in between. The CDR3 runs to 13 residues. Germline V gene data show CDR1 as LGHDT and CDR2 as YNNKEL (reference sequence). CDR3 DNA sequence: TGTGCCAGCAGCCAAGAAGCGGGGGATCATCCCACCTTC. This sequence encodes CASSQEAGDHPTF.

This clone was seen ten or more times. The V gene is TRBV3-1, the J gene TRBJ1-6; D remains unclear. This CDR3 region has 15 residues. Germline V CDR1 and CDR2: LGHDT, YNNKEL (reference sequence). V lost 4 bases to trimming and J lost 11 bases, with 18 bases between them. As DNA, the CDR3 is TGTGCCAGCAGCCCCACGAGGACGGTTGCGCCACCCCTCCACTTT. Protein sequence: CASSPTRTVAPPLHF.